This TCR beta chain was sequenced in a study of blood T cell repertoires in COVID-19. As processed by the authors: For nucleated cells, counts were estimated from reference gene primer amplification. Some clones are missing from TCRdb's copy, which holds only in-frame ones; the method was immunoSEQ multiplex PCR. V, J and clone size were drawn from that table, and D and trimming were deduced from the DNA. The repertoire holds fewer than 150,000 clones, with around 64% as singletons. This TCR was recovered from a human donor with acute or convalescent COVID-19. The donor label of this sample is uncertain. The specimen was peripheral blood.

The CDR3 sequence is CASSRTSGEYNEQFF. The CDR3 DNA is TGTGCCAGTAGCCGGACTAGCGGGGAATACAATGAGCAGTTCTTC. The chain uses TRBV19 and TRBJ2-1; 12 bases are a match to TRBD2. The CDR3 loop spans 15 amino acids. V lost 6 bases, J lost 4 bases, and 4 bases stayed unmatched. CDR1 and CDR2 (germline): LNHDA, SQIVND (reference sequence).